This T cell receptor beta chain originates from a study of CD4+ T cells in melanoma. The V segment lost 4 bases and the J segment 5 bases; nucleotides outside the gene matches: 7. Germline loops: CDR1 SGHRS, CDR2 YFSETQ. The CDR3 runs to 14 residues. Sequencing used immunoSEQ multiplex PCR; TCRdb keeps in-frame clones, though not all of them. The data hold approximately 110,000 clones, with 92% observed a single time. This clone was counted a single time. The genes are TRBV5-1 and TRBJ2-7, with 9 bases lining up with TRBD1. The clonotype was recovered from a human donor with melanoma. The sequencing sample was made of peripheral blood. The CDR3 DNA is TGCGCCAGCAGCGATACAGGGGGCCGGAACGAGCAGTACTTC. This codes for CASSDTGGRNEQYF. Drawing the rest from reference TRBV5-1 and TRBJ2-7, the complete variable domain is KAGVTQTPRYLIKTRGQQVTLSCSPISGHRSVSWYQQTPGQGLQFLFEYFSETQRNKGNFPGRFSGRQFSNSRSEMNVSTLELGDSALYLCASSDTGGRNEQYFGPGTRLTVT.